This T cell receptor beta chain came from a study of PD-L1 blockade in urothelial cancer. The time point: peripheral blood 6 weeks after treatment start. The method was immunoSEQ multiplex PCR; TCRdb's version includes in-frame clones alone and lacks a portion of them. The sample has roughly 120,000 clones, roughly 89% seen once; the top ten hold over 1.5%. J was trimmed by 0 bases and V by 4 bases; bases with no gene match: 7. The CDR3 length is 17 residues. The germline V gene has CDR1 MDHEN and CDR2 SYDVKM. The chain recombines TRBV28 with TRBJ2-1, with 9 bases that match TRBD1. This sequence originates from a man aged 55 to 69 with urothelial cancer. The sample consisted of PBMCs, taken around atezolizumab (anti-PD-L1) treatment. CDR3 bases: TGTGCCAGCAGTTCGGGGACAGGGATGAGCTCCTACAATGAGCAGTTCTTC. The encoded protein is CASSSGTGMSSYNEQFF.